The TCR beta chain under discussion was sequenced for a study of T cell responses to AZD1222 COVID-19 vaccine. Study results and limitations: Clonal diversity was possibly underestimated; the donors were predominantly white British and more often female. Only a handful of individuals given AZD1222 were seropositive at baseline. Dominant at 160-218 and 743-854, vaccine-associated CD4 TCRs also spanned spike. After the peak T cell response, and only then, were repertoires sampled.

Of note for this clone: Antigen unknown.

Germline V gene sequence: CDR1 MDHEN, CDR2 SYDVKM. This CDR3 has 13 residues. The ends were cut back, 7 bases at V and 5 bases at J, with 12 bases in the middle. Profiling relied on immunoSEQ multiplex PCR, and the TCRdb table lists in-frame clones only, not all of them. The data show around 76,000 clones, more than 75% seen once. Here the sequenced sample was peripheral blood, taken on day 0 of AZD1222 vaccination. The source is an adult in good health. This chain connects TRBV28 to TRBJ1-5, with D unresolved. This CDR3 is CASMRQADQPQHF. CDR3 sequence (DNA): TGTGCCAGCATGAGGCAGGCCGATCAGCCCCAGCATTTT.